The clone carrying this TCR beta chain was seen once. As yet, its antigen is unknown. Trimming removed 4 bases from V and 7 bases from J, with 8 bases in between. This CDR3 has 12 residues. CDR1 is SEHNR, CDR2 FQNEAQ, per germline (reference sequence). The sample originates from a study of post-analysis software for immune sequencing data. Overall study results and limits: Relative to controls, patients had 5 or 6 TRBV segments at higher frequency, with TRBV5-6, TRBV5-1 and TRBV20-1 among these.

Prepared libraries of TCR beta cDNA carried unique molecular identifiers. TCRdb processed the PCR reads anew with MiXCR; each CDR3 protein has one entry. The sample lists some 690,000 distinct CDR3 sequences; 30% were seen once. The V gene is TRBV7-9, the J gene TRBJ2-1; D is unresolved. Sequenced input: blood. The TCR sequence derives from a girl aged 5 to 17 with multiple sclerosis. The CDR3 sequence is CASSSGPNEQFF. For the CDR3, the DNA is TGTGCCAGCAGCTCAGGCCCTAATGAGCAGTTCTTC. Supplemented by reference TRBV7-9 and TRBJ2-1, the full variable domain reads DTGVSQNPRHKITKRGQNVTFRCDPISEHNRLYWYRQTLGQGPEFLTYFQNEAQLEKSRLLSDRFSAERPKGSFSTLEIQRTEQGDSAMYLCASSSGPNEQFFGPGTRLTVL.